This is a list of T cell receptor beta chains from one sample in a study of cytomegalovirus exposure and HLA in healthy donors. Profiled with immunoSEQ multiplex PCR; TCRdb holds only in-frame clones, not every one. The sample yields roughly 130,000 clones, 85% to 90% seen once. Sequenced material: PBMCs. The origin of the receptors is a man aged 25-40 years in good health and CMV-seronegative. CDR3s leave out the opening cysteine and the closing phenylalanine or tryptophan. Clone size appears in some rows only: once, few, many, or a class for an expanded clone.

v_call clone_size cdr3_aa
TRBV2 . AYRDGGAYNEQF
TRBV5-5 . ASSEGQLINQPQH
TRBV18 once ASSRRQENTEAF
TRBV5-1 once ASSYGTSGGSSYNEQF
TRBV5-4 . ASSLDQGNQPQH
TRBV7-2 . ASSLGRQNYEQY
TRBV4-1 . ASSQVGTGPNEQY
TRBV12-5 . ASGPPVTSYGYT
TRBV4-1 . ASSQDGGRPYEQY
TRBV19 . ASSTSGTKYEQY
TRBV27 . ASSPQLGFSSYEQY
TRBV5-1 . ASSQTGIYNSPLH
TRBV5-1 . ASSSGQGRETQY
TRBV5-1 . ASSLAGTGGKAEAF
TRBV16 . ASSQSAWDRTNEKLF
TRBV6-5 few ASKTGTGIQGEQY
TRBV4-1 once ASSPSGGGYTGELF
TRBV7-9 . ASSQRGQGSFKGYT
TRBV6-4 few ASSDGAGGTGELF
TRBV4-1 . ASSQVPGTGRLYSTDTQY
TRBV5-4 . ASSSAPGTEIQETQY
TRBV6-4 . ASSVGRGSYNEQF
TRBV29-1 . SVGNYEQY
TRBV4-1 . ASSEDRANTGELF
TRBV2 . ASGHEQPQH
TRBV5-1 . ASSLALETQY
TRBV4-1 . ASSQPNRAGSGGYT
TRBV10-3 . AITSPREGTPLEQY
TRBV19 . ASNPRTGLNTEAF
TRBV18 . ASSPRAASDGYT
TRBV5-4 few ASSLVEAGELF
TRBV6-5 . ATNRPGANVLT
TRBV13 . ASSTGEGSGGELF